This T cell receptor beta chain originates from a study of a mutant IDH1 vaccine in newly diagnosed glioma. Across the study: Vaccination began 4-6 weeks post radiotherapy alone, or with temozolomide cycles. Sex among treated patients split approximately 62% male, roughly 40% female; mean age was approximately 40 years. Therapy received beforehand was radiotherapy, temozolomide, or both, with most patients given both.

This table comes from immunoSEQ multiplex PCR, and its TCRdb copy is limited to in-frame clones, with some not included. The sample shows 58,000 or so clones, approximately 87% of them seen only once. The CDR3 length is 11 residues. Looked up from germline, CDR1 is MNHEY and CDR2 is SVGAGI. Trimming took off 7 bases at V and 4 bases at J, with 7 bases between the two ends. On this clone itself: Antigen: not known.

The sample's time point: week 35, safety follow-up. Vaccination used 300 ug of mutant IDH1 20-mer peptide per dose, with topical imiquimod. At weeks 1, 3, 5, 7, 11, 15, 19 and 23, patients received a vaccination, eight in all. The specimen comprised PBMCs, sampled from a glioma patient whose treatment included an IDH1 peptide vaccine. The V call is TRBV6-5, the J call TRBJ1-1; D is unclear. The source is a man in his forties with glioma. The chain's CDR3 is CASISSTEAFF. The CDR3 DNA reads TGTGCCAGCATTTCGAGCACTGAAGCTTTCTTT.